The clone carrying this T cell receptor beta chain has a handful of counts. Here immunoSEQ multiplex PCR was the method, and the copy in TCRdb shows in-frame clones only, minus some. Of hundreds of thousands of clones in the sample, around 87% are singletons; the top ten hold roughly 0.0094%. These data belong to a study of shared T cell receptors in the human thymus. J was trimmed by 5 bases and V by 0 bases; bases with no gene match: 6. In germline, CDR1 is LGHNA, CDR2 YSLEER. The CDR3 runs 15 residues. Separately, the same data were catalogued under a study of human thymus T cells. From that second work: Corrective cardiac operations yielded the resected thymus tissue. Related research examined unrelated individuals and reported that their thymic repertoires overlapped highly.

This receptor was identified in a boy less than two years old with a congenital heart defect. Sample: thymocytes. The chain combines TRBV4-3 with TRBJ2-7, with 8 positions matching TRBD1. CDR3 coding DNA: TGCGCCAGCAGCCAAGATAACAGGGGGAACCACGAGCAGTACTTC. It translates to CASSQDNRGNHEQYF.